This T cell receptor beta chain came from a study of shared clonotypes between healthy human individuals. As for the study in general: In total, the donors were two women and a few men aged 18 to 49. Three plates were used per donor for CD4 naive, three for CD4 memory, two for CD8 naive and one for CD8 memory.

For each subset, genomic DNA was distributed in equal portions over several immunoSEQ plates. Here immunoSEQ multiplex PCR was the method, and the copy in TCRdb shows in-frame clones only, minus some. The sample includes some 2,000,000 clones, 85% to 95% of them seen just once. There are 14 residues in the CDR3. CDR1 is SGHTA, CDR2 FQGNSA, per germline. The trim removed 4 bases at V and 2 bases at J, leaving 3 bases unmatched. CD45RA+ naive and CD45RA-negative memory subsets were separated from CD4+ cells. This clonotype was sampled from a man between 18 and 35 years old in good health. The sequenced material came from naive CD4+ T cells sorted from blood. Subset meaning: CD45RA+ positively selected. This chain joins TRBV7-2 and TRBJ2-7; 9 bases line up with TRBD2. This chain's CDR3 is CASSSSGTTYEQYF. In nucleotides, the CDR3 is TGTGCCAGCAGCTCTAGCGGGACCACCTACGAGCAGTACTTC.